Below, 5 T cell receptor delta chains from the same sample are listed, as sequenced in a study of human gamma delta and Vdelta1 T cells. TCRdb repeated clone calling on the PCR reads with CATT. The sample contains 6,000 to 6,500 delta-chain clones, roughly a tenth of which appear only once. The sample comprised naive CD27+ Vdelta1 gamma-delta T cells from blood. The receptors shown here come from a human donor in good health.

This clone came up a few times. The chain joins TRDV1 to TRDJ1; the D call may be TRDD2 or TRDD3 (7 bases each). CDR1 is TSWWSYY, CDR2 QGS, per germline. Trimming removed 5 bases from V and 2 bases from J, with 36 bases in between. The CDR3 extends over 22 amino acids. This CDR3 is CALGFPTTKLGPLRIGTDKLIF. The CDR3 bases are TGTGCTCTTGGGTTTCCTACGACGAAACTGGGGCCCCTGAGGATAGGGACCGATAAACTCATCTTT.

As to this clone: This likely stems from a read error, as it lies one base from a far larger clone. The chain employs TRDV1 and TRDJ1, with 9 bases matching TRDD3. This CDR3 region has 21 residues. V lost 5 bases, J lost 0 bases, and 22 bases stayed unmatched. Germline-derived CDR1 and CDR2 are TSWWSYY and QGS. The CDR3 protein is CALGTKDLRRGILRNTDKLIF. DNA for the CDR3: TGTGCTCTTGGGACTAAGGATCTACGTCGGGGGATACTTCGGAACACCGATAAACTCATCTTT.

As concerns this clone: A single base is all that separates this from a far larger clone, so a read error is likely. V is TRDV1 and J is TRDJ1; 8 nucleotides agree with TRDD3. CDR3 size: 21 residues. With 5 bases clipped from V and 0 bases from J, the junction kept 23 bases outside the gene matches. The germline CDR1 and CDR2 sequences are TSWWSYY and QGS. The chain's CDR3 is CALGPKDLRRGIVRNTDKLIF. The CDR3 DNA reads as TGTGCTCTTGGGCCTAAGGATCTACGTCGGGGGATAGTTCGGAACACCGATAAACTCATCTTT.

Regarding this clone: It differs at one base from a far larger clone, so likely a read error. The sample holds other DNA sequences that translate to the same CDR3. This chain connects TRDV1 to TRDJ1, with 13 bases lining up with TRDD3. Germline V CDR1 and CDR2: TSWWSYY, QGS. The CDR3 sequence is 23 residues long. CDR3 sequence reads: CALGERGSPNWGIRRLNTDKLIF. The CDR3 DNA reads TGTGCTCTTGGGGAACGTGGTTCCCCCAACTGGGGGATACGCAGACTTAACACCGATAAACTCATCTTC.

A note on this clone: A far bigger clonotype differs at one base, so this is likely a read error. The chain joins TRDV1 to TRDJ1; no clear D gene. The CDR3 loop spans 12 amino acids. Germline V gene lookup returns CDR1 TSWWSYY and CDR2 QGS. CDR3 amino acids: CALARGNDELIF. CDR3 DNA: TGTGCTCTTGCTCGGGGCAACGATGAACTCATCTTT.